This is a list of T cell receptor beta chains from one sample in a study of T cells in Graves' hyperthyroidism and ophthalmopathy. MiXCR was run by TCRdb on the multiplex PCR reads, yielding one entry per CDR3 protein. Here the sample spans approximately 600,000 distinct CDR3 sequences, around 15% being singletons. Sequenced material: blood. These receptors were collected from a woman aged 35 to 49 with Graves' ophthalmopathy. CDR3s include the opening cysteine and the closing phenylalanine or tryptophan. The D gene is left open where the match is weak. Expanded clones get a size class; other rows say once, few or many, or leave the size out.

D gene	J gene	clone size	CDR3 length	V gene	CDR3 protein	CDR3 DNA
-	TRBJ1-5	many	13	TRBV28	CASRFQGSQPQHF	TGTGCCAGCAGGTTTCAGGGTAGTCAGCCCCAGCATTTT
-	TRBJ1-2	many	12	TRBV6-2/TRBV6-3	CASPGGGDGYTF	TGTGCCAGCCCGGGGGGAGGGGATGGCTACACCTTC
TRBD1	TRBJ1-1	-	17	TRBV6-2/TRBV6-3	CASSYRGTGGARTEAFF	TGTGCCAGCAGTTACCGGGGGACAGGGGGCGCAAGGACTGAAGCTTTCTTT
-	TRBJ1-6	many	12	TRBV12-3/TRBV12-4	CASSLARSPLHF	TGTGCCAGCAGTTTGGCGCGATCACCCCTCCACTTT
-	TRBJ2-2	many	13	TRBV6-2/TRBV6-3	CASSGTVTGELFF	TGTGCCAGCAGTGGGACGGTCACCGGGGAGCTGTTTTTT
TRBD1	TRBJ2-7	once	15	TRBV28	CASTRLGTENYEQYF	TGTGCCAGCACCAGACTGGGGACAGAGAACTACGAGCAGTACTTC
-	TRBJ2-7	-	14	TRBV3-1	CASSFGQNIYEQYF	TGTGCCAGCAGCTTCGGACAGAATATCTACGAGCAGTACTTC
TRBD1	TRBJ1-2	few	16	TRBV12-5	CASGPSDRGRLYGYTF	TGTGCTAGTGGTCCAAGCGACAGGGGGAGACTCTATGGCTACACCTTC
-	TRBJ2-7	-	13	TRBV25-1	CASSAGRAYEQYF	TGTGCCAGCAGTGCGGGCAGAGCCTACGAGCAGTACTTC
-	TRBJ1-1	many	13	TRBV5-6	CASSSALNTEAFF	TGTGCCAGCAGTTCTGCGTTGAACACTGAAGCTTTCTTT
TRBD1	TRBJ2-7	-	13	TRBV20-1	CSAVTGFSYEQYF	TGCAGTGCCGTGACAGGGTTCTCCTACGAGCAGTACTTC
-	TRBJ1-1	many	15	TRBV12-3/TRBV12-4	CASSFLPTKNTEAFF	TGTGCCAGCAGTTTTCTCCCGACTAAGAACACTGAAGCTTTCTTT
-	TRBJ1-1	many	15	TRBV28	CASSFGGRMNTEAFF	TGTGCCAGCAGTTTTGGTGGCAGGATGAACACTGAAGCTTTCTTT
-	TRBJ2-2	few	17	TRBV4-2	CASSLQVLEGSNGELFF	TGTGCCAGCAGCCTACAAGTTCTGGAAGGGAGTAACGGGGAGCTGTTTTTT
-	TRBJ2-7	many	16	TRBV6-2/TRBV6-3	CASSYWGRESSYEQYF	TGTGCCAGCAGTTACTGGGGCAGGGAAAGCTCCTACGAGCAGTACTTC
-	TRBJ2-7	many	15	TRBV24-1	CATSDSMDGTYEQYF	TGTGCCACCAGTGATTCTATGGACGGTACCTACGAGCAGTACTTC
TRBD2	TRBJ2-7	many	15	TRBV27	CASSDRLAGSYEQYF	TGTGCCAGCAGTGACCGACTAGCGGGCTCCTACGAGCAGTACTTC
-	TRBJ2-3	few	15	TRBV2	CASTTFSVSTDTQYF	TGTGCCAGCACCACCTTCTCCGTCAGCACAGATACGCAGTATTTT
-	TRBJ1-6	-	18	TRBV4-3	CASSQDSSRGSYNSPLHF	TGCGCCAGCAGCCAAGATTCATCCAGGGGCTCCTATAATTCACCCCTCCACTTT
-	TRBJ2-7	many	14	TRBV15	CATSREGSSYEQYF	TGTGCCACCAGCAGAGAGGGTAGCTCCTACGAGCAGTACTTC
TRBD1	TRBJ1-5	many	13	TRBV20-1	CSARGQGDQPQHF	TGCAGTGCTAGAGGACAGGGGGATCAGCCCCAGCATTTT
-	TRBJ2-7	-	11	TRBV6-4	CASLRSYEQYF	TGTGCCAGCCTACGGTCCTACGAGCAGTACTTC
TRBD1	TRBJ1-6	-	15	TRBV19	CASNERTGGNSPLHF	TGTGCCAGTAATGAACGGACAGGCGGAAATTCACCCCTCCACTTT
-	TRBJ1-1	few	14	TRBV6-1	CASLSGVGNTEAFF	TGTGCCAGCTTATCCGGGGTAGGGAACACTGAAGCTTTCTTT
-	TRBJ2-2	many	14	TRBV11-1	CASSHWDFTGELFF	TGTGCCAGCAGCCATTGGGACTTCACCGGGGAGCTGTTTTTT
-	TRBJ2-7	many	14	TRBV6-5	CASSYSGGPYEQYF	TGTGCCAGCAGTTACTCGGGGGGTCCCTACGAGCAGTACTTC
TRBD1	TRBJ2-7	many	15	TRBV11-2	CASSQRRTGSYEQYF	TGTGCCAGCAGCCAACGACGGACAGGGTCTTACGAGCAGTACTTC
-	TRBJ2-7	-	15	TRBV7-9	CASSQMGPSSYEQYF	TGTGCCAGCAGCCAAATGGGACCGAGCTCCTACGAGCAGTACTTC
-	TRBJ2-5	many	14	TRBV10-3	CAISESPGEETQYF	TGTGCCATCAGTGAGTCCCCAGGGGAAGAGACCCAGTACTTC
-	TRBJ2-5	few	16	TRBV20-1	CSARDLRVAFYETQYF	TGCAGTGCTAGAGATCTGAGGGTAGCGTTTTACGAGACCCAGTACTTC
-	TRBJ2-5	many	13	TRBV7-6	CASSSRVGETQYF	TGTGCCAGCAGCTCAAGAGTGGGAGAGACCCAGTACTTC
-	TRBJ2-7	many	12	TRBV24-1	CATSDHSYEQYF	TGTGCCACCAGTGATCACTCCTACGAGCAGTACTTC
TRBD1	TRBJ2-7	-	15	TRBV6-1	CASRDPGQATLEQYF	TGTGCCAGCAGAGACCCAGGACAGGCAACACTCGAGCAGTACTTC
-	TRBJ1-2	many	14	TRBV27	CASSRTLSPYGYTF	TGTGCCAGCAGTAGGACATTAAGTCCCTATGGCTACACCTTC
TRBD2	TRBJ2-5	few	15	TRBV19	CASLKTSGRPETQYF	TGTGCCAGTTTGAAGACTAGCGGGAGACCAGAGACCCAGTACTTC
-	TRBJ2-7	many	21	TRBV28	CASSLPLQGAKAGVSLYEQYF	TGTGCCAGCAGTCTCCCTCTACAGGGGGCGAAAGCGGGAGTTTCACTATACGAGCAGTACTTC
TRBD1	TRBJ2-7	many	16	TRBV28	CASTNIRWTGPYEQYF	TGTGCCAGCACCAACATCCGATGGACAGGTCCCTACGAGCAGTACTTC
-	TRBJ1-2	many	15	TRBV28	CASSVRGFSDYGYTF	TGTGCCAGCAGTGTGAGGGGGTTCTCAGACTATGGCTACACCTTC
-	TRBJ2-5	-	15	TRBV12-5	CASGLDTGLRETQYF	TGTGCTAGTGGTTTGGATACAGGGCTTCGGGAGACCCAGTACTTC
TRBD2	TRBJ2-7	-	17	TRBV9	CASSPSSDTSGSYEQYF	TGTGCCAGCAGCCCGAGCTCCGACACTAGCGGTTCCTACGAGCAGTACTTC
TRBD2	TRBJ2-5	many	15	TRBV12-3/TRBV12-4	CASSLGLVGAETQYF	TGTGCCAGCAGTCTGGGACTAGTCGGCGCAGAGACCCAGTACTTC
-	TRBJ1-5	many	13	TRBV20-1	CSAREDRNQPQHF	TGCAGTGCTAGAGAAGACAGGAATCAGCCCCAGCATTTT
-	TRBJ2-2	-	15	TRBV6-5	CASSFRRDLTGELFF	TGTGCCAGCAGTTTTCGCCGGGACCTCACCGGGGAGCTGTTTTTT
TRBD2	TRBJ2-7	-	14	TRBV6-2/TRBV6-3	CASSFGLAGGGRYF	TGTGCCAGCAGCTTTGGACTAGCGGGAGGTGGAAGGTACTTC
TRBD2	TRBJ2-7	-	21	TRBV7-3	CASSLPSSGTSGGHTTYEQYF	TGTGCCAGCAGCTTACCCTCTTCCGGGACTAGCGGGGGCCATACCACCTACGAGCAGTACTTC
TRBD2	TRBJ2-7	-	15	TRBV3-1	CASSQGQAREGEQYF	TGTGCCAGCAGCCAAGGCCAGGCTAGGGAGGGCGAGCAGTACTTC
TRBD1	TRBJ1-5	-	15	TRBV6-1	CASSPPGTGVGPQHF	TGTGCCAGCAGCCCCCCCGGGACAGGGGTAGGTCCCCAGCATTTT
-	TRBJ2-7	few	12	TRBV10-3	CAISESPYEQYF	TGTGCCATCAGTGAGTCCCCCTACGAGCAGTACTTC
TRBD1	TRBJ2-2	-	18	TRBV24-1	CATSDSHAGQGLAGELFF	TGTGCCACCAGTGATTCCCACGCGGGACAGGGGCTCGCCGGGGAGCTGTTTTTT
-	TRBJ2-5	few	17	TRBV7-3	CASSPKPLLAGQETQYF	TGTGCCAGCAGCCCCAAGCCCCTACTAGCTGGCCAAGAGACCCAGTACTTC
TRBD1	TRBJ2-6	many	14	TRBV6-2/TRBV6-3	CASSWTGAYNVLTF	TGTGCCAGCAGTTGGACAGGGGCATATAACGTCCTGACTTTC
-	TRBJ2-5	-	13	TRBV29-1	CSVGGRAQETQYF	TGCAGCGTTGGGGGAAGGGCCCAAGAGACCCAGTACTTC
-	TRBJ1-5	many	14	TRBV6-2/TRBV6-3	CASTLDGPRQPQHF	TGTGCCAGCACCCTGGACGGGCCGCGGCAGCCCCAGCATTTT
TRBD1	TRBJ2-7	many	18	TRBV28	CATMEYRDRGDRAYEQYF	TGTGCCACCATGGAATACCGGGACAGGGGCGACCGAGCCTACGAGCAGTACTTC
TRBD1	TRBJ2-3	many	14	TRBV5-4	CASSHGQGADTQYF	TGTGCCAGCAGCCATGGACAGGGGGCAGATACGCAGTATTTT
-	TRBJ2-7	many	14	TRBV12-3/TRBV12-4	CASSPTTWSPAQYF	TGTGCCAGCAGTCCCACCACATGGAGTCCCGCGCAGTACTTC
TRBD2	TRBJ2-2	once	16	TRBV3-1	CASSGLAGINTGELFF	TGTGCCAGCAGCGGACTAGCGGGAATAAACACCGGGGAGCTGTTTTTT
-	TRBJ2-7	many	13	TRBV6-1	CASARRDSYEQYF	TGTGCCAGCGCCAGACGGGACTCCTACGAGCAGTACTTC